The present T cell receptor (beta chain) was sequenced within a study of beta chain features in type 1 diabetes. On this clone itself: The antigen remains unidentified.

Points from the study as a whole: TCRB repertoires of naive, central memory and Treg cells appeared more similar among patients than among healthy donors. Among all four CD4+ subsets, Type 1 diabetes patients had TCRB CDR3s that were moderately but significantly shorter.

Averaging roughly 0.12 L, one heparinised blood draw came from each individual donor. V shed 5 bases and J 2 bases; nucleotides not matched to a gene: 10. The CDR3 sequence is 17 residues long. Germline V gene data show CDR1 as SGHAT and CDR2 as FQNNGV. All of the isolated RNA was reverse transcribed, so expressed TCRB transcripts were sequenced. Using immunoSEQ multiplex PCR, the repertoire was profiled, and TCRdb retains in-frame clones only, with some absent. The sample lists about 160,000 clones; roughly 60% were seen once. Sequenced sample: naive CD4+ T cells from blood. The rearrangement joins TRBV11-2 to TRBJ2-4, with 9 positions matching TRBD1. This receptor was identified in a man aged 25 to 40 with type 1 diabetes. The CDR3 region is CASSDYTGQGTKNIQYF. The CDR3 bases are TGTGCCAGCAGCGACTACACGGGACAGGGTACCAAAAACATTCAGTACTTC.